This T cell receptor beta chain was sequenced during a study of blood T cell repertoires in COVID-19. Study overall: There were acute and convalescent COVID-19 samples, and they came from the United States, Italy and Spain. PBMCs, B-cell-depleted T cells, or T cells provided the cDNA or gDNA that made up the material.

Germline CDR1 GTSNPN, CDR2 SVGIG (reference sequence). The CDR3 sequence is 14 residues long. J lost 6 bases, V lost 4 bases, and 8 bases had no gene match. Patients from Seattle were sampled longitudinally, starting during active infection. Method: immunoSEQ multiplex PCR; TCRdb's copy keeps in-frame clones and lacks some. Of over 150,000 clones in the sample, just under 90% were seen once. Input material: peripheral blood. This chain links TRBV30 with TRBJ2-2, with TRBD2 matching 7 bases. The clonotype comes from a woman in her 70s with COVID-19, enrolled during active disease. CDR3 nucleotides: TGTGCCTGGAAACGGGACTATCGAGCCGGGGAGCTGTTTTTT. Its translation: CAWKRDYRAGELFF. Variable domain in full (rest from reference TRBV30 and TRBJ2-2): SQTIHQWPATLVQPVGSPLSLECTVEGTSNPNLYWYRQAAGRGLQLLFYSVGIGQISSEVPQNLSASRPQDRQFILSSKKLLLSDSGFYLCAWKRDYRAGELFFGEGSRLTVL.